The 4 T cell receptor beta chains below come from one sample, sequenced in a study of graft-versus-host responses after intestinal transplantation (dated by TCRdb to the early 2020s). The antigens these receptors bind are not known. Explained via the paper, the time point label denotes: cells obtained before transplantation from donor or recipient. Libraries came from the immunoSEQ multiplex PCR assay. The immuneACCESS repertoire file appears here via TCRdb, limited to in-frame rearrangements. These files lack a portion of the clones; in checked studies, under half of the deficit traces to unresolved V genes, and the cause of the others is not known. The sample contains tens of thousands of clones, about 94% of them found a single time. More than 0.15% of the sample comes from the top ten. Here the sequenced sample was unstimulated CD4+ T cells sorted from spleen or lymph node cells, taken before transplant. The receptors stem from a human donor who was the organ donor for an intestinal transplant.

The chain carries TRBV6-6 and TRBJ1-1; perhaps TRBD1 as D (6 bases). This CDR3 is built from 16 residues. Germline V lookup: CDR1 MNHNY, CDR2 SVGAGI (reference sequence). The V end lost 6 bases, the J end lost 0 bases, and 17 bases lay between the germline ends. The CDR3 DNA sequence: TGTGCCAGCAGGCTTACAGGGTTTGGTATGAACACTGAAGCTTTCTTT. It translates to CASRLTGFGMNTEAFF.

The CDR3 loop reads CASSYNRALRPYEQYF. CDR3 nucleotide sequence: TGTGCCAGCAGCTATAACAGGGCCCTGCGTCCCTACGAGCAGTACTTC. V is TRBV5-5 and J is TRBJ2-7, with TRBD1 as a possible D gene (6 bases). The CDR3 loop spans 16 amino acids. Between the trimmed V and J ends, which lost 3 bases and 2 bases, there was a span of 18 bases. Germline values: CDR1 SGHKS, CDR2 YYEKEE (reference sequence).

The chain uses TRBV2 and TRBJ1-5; D call uncertain. Looked up from germline, CDR1 is SNHLY and CDR2 is FYNNEI. The CDR3 sequence is 15 residues long. V was clipped by 0 bases and J by 7 bases, with 13 bases between them. The DNA for the CDR3 is TGTGCCAGCAGTGAAGCGCTAGGGTCTGGACAGCCCCAGCATTTT. It yields the protein CASSEALGSGQPQHF.

The V call is TRBV28, the J call TRBJ2-7; D is perhaps TRBD2 (7 bases). CDR3 length equals 14 residues. Germline assignment: CDR1 MDHEN and CDR2 SYDVKM. Trimming left V 2 bases short and J 3 bases short, with 11 bases between. CDR3 sequence: CASSLAGEGYEQYF. CDR3 nucleotides: TGTGCCAGCAGTTTAGCAGGGGAGGGCTACGAGCAGTACTTC.